This TCR beta chain was found in a study of shared clonotypes between healthy human individuals (dated by TCRdb to 2020 to 2021). Describing the broader study: A couple of women and a few men aged 18 to 49 years were included in the cohort. To estimate repertoire size and how much clonotype sharing occurs between individuals, the study deeply sequenced the blood TCR repertoires of 5 or 6 healthy adults. Between about 0.9 and 8.9 billion PBMCs per donor were obtained by leukapheresis. Libraries were prepared and TCR repertoires were sequenced by different laboratories using diverse techniques, in order to increase sequencing depth and limit assay-specific biases. For each donor, CD4 naive and CD4 memory were each run on three plates, CD8 naive on two plates, and CD8 memory on one plate.

To note about this clone: The antigen it binds to is not known. One base away there is no much larger clone; base qualities are not given.

The germline V gene yields MDHEN for CDR1 and SYDVKM for CDR2. From the cysteine through the phenylalanine, the CDR3 covers 14 amino acids. CDR3 DNA is the only sequence kept; it has 42 bases, read in frame from the first base. Relative to germline, V is 6 bases shorter and J is 4 bases shorter, with 12 bases between their ends. The donors were healthy, HIV-negative adults with no recently reported acute infections or vaccinations. Only Caucasian adults living in Nashville, Tennessee, USA were represented among the donors. CD4+ T cells were enriched by magnetic negative selection; naive cells were then positively selected on CD45RA, and the negative fraction formed the memory subset. After blood collection by leukapheresis, PBMCs were isolated using Ficoll-Histopaque density gradient centrifugation and then cryopreserved in the vapor phase of liquid nitrogen. Analytical flow cytometry was used to check the purity and quantity of each magnetically sorted T cell population. From each sorted fraction, genomic DNA was isolated and quantified by UV absorbance on a Nanodrop 2000c.

The study at large found these results: Higher generation probabilities were observed for clonotypes shared by all four sorted-subset donors than for non-shared clonotypes. Even with the large sequencing depth, rarefaction of the sorted-subset datasets indicated that sequencing was incomplete. Sharing across a handful of donors was observed for approximately 5% of naive CD4, about 3.2% of naive CD8, around 2.5% of memory CD4, and around 0.44% of memory CD8 clonotypes. Because the study included a small number of donors, the genetic and exposure-history diversity represented was limited. Larger estimated clonotype richness was generally found for naive subsets than for memory subsets. Pairwise subsampling led to the expectation that sequencing depth would affect the degree of clonotype sharing among donors. Sampling was restricted to blood, and TCR repertoires in tissues likely differ from the TCR repertoires found in blood.

Using the deep immunoSEQ assay, multiplex PCR amplified TCR CDR3 regions from genomic DNA. For each cell subset, the extracted genomic DNA was distributed evenly across all wells of several immunoSEQ 96-well plates, and each plate served as one replicate. For sorted subsets, approximately 190 ng of genomic DNA, equivalent to some 30,000 T cell genomes, went into each replicate PCR. The purified libraries were quantified using a Qubit 3.0 fluorometer, sized with a Bioanalyzer 2100, and then quantified again using the KAPA Library Quantification kit. Every immunoSEQ 96-well plate was sequenced on a dedicated single-read 150-cycle Illumina NextSeq 550 flow cell. As for the authors' bioinformatics: Because the immunoSEQ output held only junctional sequences and lacked quality scores, the filtering could not match the filtering applied to full-length reads. Sequences were annotated with PyIR, a Python wrapper for IgBLAST v1.9, using IMGT germline references to assign V/J genes and CDR3. Reads were removed for weak V/J assignments (E-value above 1e-6), missing CDR3, stop codons, out-of-frame junctions, or ambiguous translated residues. V3J clonotypes were defined as sequences sharing the same inferred V gene, J gene, and CDR3 amino acid sequence. To compute the percentage overlap between repertoires, the number of shared unique clonotypes was divided by the size of the smaller repertoire. Repertoire richness was assessed with RTK rarefaction, the Chao1 estimator, and Recon v2.1 estimates of unobserved clonotypes. For all TCRbeta clonotypes obtained by the gDNA method from a few donors, generation probabilities were computed with OLGA. TCRdb carries this immuneACCESS record with in-frame sequences only. Its versions omit some clonotypes, under half of them owing to an unresolved V gene in the studies checked, with the rest unexplained. V and J calls and clone size are those listed in that table; D and trimming were worked out from the DNA. The sample has about 600,000 clones on record, around 97% of them singletons. The ten largest clonotypes hold 0.045% to 0.06% of the sample.

Here the chain combines TRBV28 and TRBJ1-4; no confident D gene assignment can be made. The sequence was obtained from a woman aged 25 to 45 in good health. Sequencing was performed on naive CD4+ T cells sorted from blood. The cell subset or site label of this sample denotes: CD45RA+ positively selected. The DNA reads as follows: TGTGCCAGCAGGAACTCTTGGGGTAATGAAAAACTGTTTTTT. It is translated as CASRNSWGNEKLFF.